This T cell receptor beta chain was recorded in a study of shared clonotypes between healthy human individuals. Naive CD8 isolation took CD45RO-negative cells positively selected for CCR7 and excluded terminally differentiated effector memory CD45RA+ cells. Turning to this clone: Additional DNA sequences in this sample encode the identical CDR3.

TCRdb keeps only in-frame clones here, not all; method: immunoSEQ multiplex PCR. Of over 2 million clones detected, less than 95% appear once; the ten largest clones hold about 1.1%. The source material was naive CD8+ T cells sorted from blood. The TCR originated in a man aged 18 to 29 in good health.

The CDR3 is CASSWGGETQYF. The CDR3 nucleotides read TGTGCCAGCAGCTGGGGTGGGGAGACCCAGTACTTC. This chain connects TRBV5-6 to TRBJ2-5; unclear D gene. The CDR3 has 12 residues. The V gene lost 3 bases and the J gene lost 5 bases, with 8 bases spanning the gap. Germline CDR1 and CDR2: SGHDT and YYEEEE. The full variable domain, rest sourced from reference TRBV5-6 and TRBJ2-5, is DAGVTQSPTHLIKTRGQQVTLRCSPKSGHDTVSWYQQALGQGPQFIFQYYEEEERQRGNFPDRFSGHQFPNYSSELNVNALLLGDSALYLCASSWGGETQYFGPGTRLLVL.